This T cell receptor (beta chain) was profiled in a study of blood T cells in healthy people across ages. A second PCR of roughly 6 to 12 cycles used a sample-barcoded 5' primer and a J-beta primer mix. Tags on each cDNA molecule came from a template-switch adaptor with 12 random nucleotides. In TCRdb, the 5' RACE reads were re-called with MiXCR into one record per CDR3 protein. Of under 1,100,000 distinct CDR3 sequences listed, roughly a quarter are singletons. V lost 2 bases and J lost 7, with 16 bases in between. This CDR3 comprises 15 residues. The germline V gene encodes CDR1 SGHRS and CDR2 YFSETQ. These data were also filed under a second study, of T cells of mothers and their children. As that study records: cDNA was made from all extracted RNA, around 1.5 ug per 15 ul. It was found that thymic selection shapes TCR recombination output similarly in related and unrelated pairs.

The sequence was collected from a girl aged 2 to 9 in good health. This chain links TRBV5-1 with TRBJ2-1; TRBD1 might be the D (6 bases). The material sequenced was blood. The CDR3 loop reads CASSLYGDTRNEQFF. As DNA, the CDR3 is TGCGCCAGCAGCTTATACGGGGACACTCGAAATGAGCAGTTCTTC.